These T cell receptor beta chains were read from a single sample in a study of T cell repertoires in cytomegalovirus infection. No antigen is known for these receptors. TCRdb reprocessed the reads with MiXCR, giving one entry per CDR3 protein. The data contain some 110,000 distinct CDR3 sequences, over 25% of them singletons. Specimen: CD8+ T cells from cultured PBMCs, collected from culture after CMV antigen stimulation. The receptor set was obtained from a human donor in good health (CMV status not recorded). Some clones in this sample may be carry-over from other donors' samples. The CDR3 runs from the conserved cysteine through the conserved F or W. Fields, in order: CDR3 protein, V gene, J gene.

CASSQEGTGEQYF,TRBV4-1,TRBJ2-7
CASSQDVSSGDEQFF,TRBV4-1,TRBJ2-1
CASSSYTDTQYF,TRBV6-6,TRBJ2-3
CASSLRVSLGTDTQYF,TRBV7-2,TRBJ2-3
CASSTGTGEFQPQHF,TRBV27,TRBJ1-5
CASSFRAPSGGAQYF,TRBV12-3/TRBV12-4,TRBJ2-7
CASSLVQGGYNEQFF,TRBV11-2,TRBJ2-1
CASRDRGWRSYNEQFF,TRBV27,TRBJ2-1
CASSLRGLAGGHTDTQYF,TRBV7-8,TRBJ2-3
CASSFSQGAGGYTF,TRBV12-3/TRBV12-4,TRBJ1-2
CASSFPGTGMWDEQFF,TRBV28,TRBJ2-1
CASSQDFSPPINEQFF,TRBV4-3,TRBJ2-1
CSVVFLEGTDTQYF,TRBV29-1,TRBJ2-3
CASSYGPEAYEQYF,TRBV6-1,TRBJ2-7
CASSQVPLTQGENTEAFF,TRBV4-2,TRBJ1-1
CASSWGQHNSPLHF,TRBV6-5,TRBJ1-6
CATIGQGNEAFF,TRBV24-1,TRBJ1-1
CATSFQLSYEQYF,TRBV10-3,TRBJ2-7
CASRLGGTGYEQYF,TRBV7-8,TRBJ2-7
CASSYSRTGTGDTNYGYTF,TRBV6-5,TRBJ1-2
CASSQETLSTSNEQFF,TRBV4-1,TRBJ2-1
CASSLVSAAETLYGYTF,TRBV5-6,TRBJ1-2
CASSLTRTGNTEAFF,TRBV12-3/TRBV12-4,TRBJ1-1
CASSDFSNDGGLYNEQFF,TRBV6-4,TRBJ2-1
CASSLCSDREWASLRPPQHF,TRBV7-2,TRBJ1-5
CASGSGEYNEQFF,TRBV12-5,TRBJ2-1
CASSYGGGDGYTF,TRBV6-2/TRBV6-3,TRBJ1-2
CASSRTGLAGRNTGELFF,TRBV7-2,TRBJ2-2
CASSFHTEAFF,TRBV5-6,TRBJ1-1
CASSQELQGPSYEQYF,TRBV4-2,TRBJ2-7
CASSSGPGGSGYGYTF,TRBV27,TRBJ1-2
CASSSRQGGDGYTF,TRBV27,TRBJ1-2
CASSPLGTSPGYEQYF,TRBV27,TRBJ2-7
CASSSRSGGTLNTDTQYF,TRBV12-3/TRBV12-4,TRBJ2-3
CASSQDRRTGRMNTEAFF,TRBV4-1,TRBJ1-1
CASSVWTGYQPQHF,TRBV6-1,TRBJ1-5
CASSLGDRGSHTEAFF,TRBV7-2,TRBJ1-1
CASKGKSSGANVLTF,TRBV19,TRBJ2-6
CASSLLRGGEQYF,TRBV12-3/TRBV12-4,TRBJ2-7
CASSQDGTAQETQYF,TRBV3-1,TRBJ2-5
CASSLNARGGPEHEQYF,TRBV7-2,TRBJ2-7
CASSLVQGNLYNEQFF,TRBV11-2,TRBJ2-1
CASSLGQTLVEQYF,TRBV11-2,TRBJ2-7
CASSLNHLWGRENEKLFF,TRBV7-8,TRBJ1-4
CASSHLAWGHDWETQYF,TRBV6-5,TRBJ2-5